These 28 T cell receptor beta chains share one sample of origin, sequenced in a study of T cell responses to AZD1222 COVID-19 vaccine. Clones were sequenced by immunoSEQ multiplex PCR, and TCRdb holds only the in-frame ones, with some missing. Here the sample spans some 140,000 clones, roughly 90% being singletons. Source: peripheral blood, taken on day 0 of AZD1222 vaccination. The receptors originated from an adult in good health.

This chain uses TRBV7-3 with TRBJ2-3, with D perhaps matching TRBD2 (6 bases). The CDR3 covers 17 residues. The germline V and J ends were trimmed by 5 bases and 0 bases, with 18 bases remaining between them. Germline loops: CDR1 SGHTA, CDR2 FQGTGA. The DNA of the CDR3 is TGTGCCAGCAGCCCGACCCCCACTAGCAAAAGCACAGATACGCAGTATTTT. It specifies CASSPTPTSKSTDTQYF.

This chain links TRBV28 with TRBJ2-5; D gene ambiguous. The CDR3 spans 12 residues. Germline CDR1 reads MDHEN; CDR2 reads SYDVKM. V was shortened by 7 bases and J by 2 bases, with 8 bases between the two germline ends. The DNA of the CDR3 is TGTGCCAGCACTGAGGCACAAGAGACCCAGTACTTC. It yields the protein CASTEAQETQYF. The full variable domain, with the rest looked up from reference TRBV28 and TRBJ2-5, is DVKVTQSSRYLVKRTGEKVFLECVQDMDHENMFWYRQDPGLGLRLIYFSYDVKMKEKGDIPEGYSVSREKKERFSLILESASTNQTSMYLCASTEAQETQYFGPGTRLLVL.

The CDR3: CASSPPGGAGEQFF. CDR3 coding DNA: TGTGCCAGCAGCCCCCCAGGAGGGGCGGGTGAGCAGTTCTTC. J is TRBJ2-1 and V is TRBV3-1 (or the pseudogene TRBV3-2), with D possibly being TRBD2 (6 bases). This CDR3 is built from 14 residues. V lost 4 bases to trimming and J lost 9 bases, with 16 bases between them. Germline V CDR1 and CDR2: LGHDT, YNNKEL (reference sequence).

The genes are TRBV2 and TRBJ2-1; D is unresolved. V shed 4 bases and J shed 9 bases, with 13 bases lying between them. The CDR3 extends over 13 amino acids. The germline gives CDR1 SNHLY, CDR2 FYNNEI. The CDR3 DNA sequence: TGTGCCAGCAGTGGGAGTGGCGTCGGTGAGCAGTTCTTC. It yields the protein CASSGSGVGEQFF.

The chain uses TRBV6-2 or TRBV6-3 and TRBJ1-1; tentative D call: TRBD1 (5 bases). Trimming removed 6 bases at V and 10 bases at J, with 15 bases between. Per the germline V gene, CDR1 is MNHEY and CDR2 is SVGEGT. CDR3 length: 12 residues. CDR3 in amino acids: CASSNQGTGAFF. The CDR3 coding sequence is TGTGCCAGCAGCAATCAGGGTACGGGAGCTTTCTTT.

This sequence joins TRBV7-9 and TRBJ2-7, with TRBD1 matching 10 bases. The CDR3 covers 14 residues. V shed 1 base and J 6 bases; nucleotides not matched to a gene: 3. Germline V gene lookup returns CDR1 SEHNR and CDR2 FQNEAQ (reference sequence). The CDR3: CASSLEDRGSEQYF. In DNA form, the CDR3 reads TGTGCCAGCAGCTTAGAGGACAGGGGGTCCGAGCAGTACTTC.

The rearrangement links TRBV23-1 to TRBJ1-3; 9 nucleotides align to TRBD1. TRBV23-1 is annotated as an ORF whose role is uncertain. The CDR3 extends over 18 amino acids. The ends lost 0 bases at V and 0 bases at J; junction bases unmatched: 6. CDR3: CASSQSGQGNNSGNTIYF. Written as DNA, the CDR3 is TGCGCCAGCAGTCAATCGGGACAGGGAAATAACTCTGGAAACACCATATATTTT.

The chain has TRBV10-3 and TRBJ2-6; 9 bases are shared with TRBD1. Germline loops: CDR1 ENHRY, CDR2 SYGVKD. The CDR3 sequence is 16 residues long. V lost 10 bases, J lost 3 bases, and 10 bases stayed unmatched. The CDR3 loop is CATGTGINGGANVLTF. CDR3 bases: TGTGCCACAGGGACAGGGATTAATGGTGGGGCCAACGTCCTGACTTTC.

The chain employs TRBV27 and TRBJ2-1, with unresolved D. CDR1 and CDR2 from the germline V gene are MNHEY and SMNVEV (reference sequence). V lost 3 bases, J lost 0 bases, and 9 bases lay in between. The CDR3 totals 15 residues. This CDR3 is CASSLRFSSYNEQFF. The CDR3 nucleotides are TGTGCCAGCAGTTTGAGGTTTAGCTCCTACAATGAGCAGTTCTTC.

The CDR3 is CAWSDYRELGLDGYTF. The CDR3 DNA reads TGTGCCTGGAGTGATTACAGGGAACTGGGGTTGGATGGCTACACCTTC. The V call is TRBV30, the J call TRBJ1-2, with D possibly being TRBD1 (6 bases). This CDR3 comprises 16 residues. Germline assignment: CDR1 GTSNPN and CDR2 SVGIG (reference sequence). V gave up 1 base and J gave up 6 bases, with 21 bases separating them.

This chain links TRBV30 with TRBJ1-5; D possibly corresponds to TRBD1 (5 bases). The CDR3 has 15 residues. Trimming stripped 5 bases from V and 4 bases from J, with 18 bases between. Germline assignment: CDR1 GTSNPN and CDR2 SVGIG (reference sequence). CDR3 in DNA: TGTGCCTGGGACCTAGGGGACTTGGGGAATCAGCCCCAGCATTTT. Translated: CAWDLGDLGNQPQHF.

The chain combines TRBV20-1 with TRBJ2-4; D unresolved. Trimming pared 3 bases from V and 0 bases from J, leaving 12 bases between. The CDR3 has 15 residues. Per germline, CDR1 DFQATT and CDR2 SNEGSKA (reference sequence). CDR3: CSASPGRRAKNIQYF. CDR3 nucleotides: TGCAGTGCTAGTCCCGGACGGAGAGCCAAAAACATTCAGTACTTC.

The V gene is TRBV7-3, the J gene TRBJ2-1, with a possible D match to TRBD2 (6 bases). This CDR3 spans 14 amino acids. V gave up 5 bases and J gave up 6 bases, with 14 bases separating them. Germline assignment: CDR1 SGHTA and CDR2 FQGTGA. The CDR3 DNA follows: TGTGCCAGCAGCCGGGAGACTAGTTCCAATGAGCAGTTCTTC. Amino acid sequence: CASSRETSSNEQFF. Variable domain in full (rest from reference TRBV7-3 and TRBJ2-1): GAGVSQTPSNKVTEKGKYVELRCDPISGHTALYWYRQSLGQGPEFLIYFQGTGAADDSGLPNDRFFAVRPEGSVSTLKIQRTERGDSAVYLCASSRETSSNEQFFGPGTRLTVL.

This chain links TRBV5-5 with TRBJ1-1; the match to TRBD1 covers 7 bases. Per germline, CDR1 SGHKS and CDR2 YYEKEE (reference sequence). V shed 5 bases and J 1 base; nucleotides not matched to a gene: 5. This CDR3 comprises 14 residues. CDR3 DNA sequence: TGTGCCAGCAGGGTAGGGACAGAGAACACTGAAGCTTTCTTT. It translates to CASRVGTENTEAFF.

With respect to this clone: One junction end does not reproduce the germline sequence, and a read error may be involved. The J gene is TRBJ2-1, the V gene TRBV27, with TRBD2 matching over 11 bases. The CDR3 length is 14 residues. The germline V gene encodes CDR1 MNHEY and CDR2 SMNVEV (reference sequence). CDR3 residues: CASGLAGGGAEQFF. DNA of the CDR3: TGTGCCAGCGGTTTAGCGGGAGGGGGGGCTGAGCAGTTCTTC.

The chain is built from TRBV7-3 and TRBJ1-2; 10 nucleotides align to TRBD1. The V gene's germline CDR1 is SGHTA and CDR2 FQGTGA. V gave up 5 bases and J gave up 6 bases; unmatched junction bases: 9. CDR3 length: 15 residues. The CDR3 here is CASSLSPGQGNGYTF. DNA of the CDR3: TGTGCCAGCAGCCTGTCCCCGGGACAGGGGAATGGCTACACCTTC.

This chain uses TRBV27 with TRBJ1-2, with a tentative D call TRBD1 (5 bases). Trimming removed 6 bases at V and 3 bases at J, with 11 bases between. Germline values: CDR1 MNHEY, CDR2 SMNVEV (reference sequence). This CDR3 contains 13 residues. The CDR3, as DNA: TGTGCCAGCAGCCACGGGGACGACTATGGCTACACCTTC. Translating it yields CASSHGDDYGYTF.

The chain joins TRBV5-6 to TRBJ1-4; tentatively, D is TRBD1 (6 bases). Germline CDR1 reads SGHDT; CDR2 reads YYEEEE. The CDR3 has 15 amino acids. V lost 4 bases and J 5 bases, leaving 15 bases between the germline ends. CDR3 residues: CASSIGQKQNEKLFF. The CDR3 nucleotides are TGTGCCAGCAGCATAGGACAGAAGCAAAATGAAAAACTGTTTTTT.

This rearrangement joins TRBV5-1 to TRBJ2-7; no definite D call. The germline V gene has CDR1 SGHRS and CDR2 YFSETQ. V gave up 2 bases and J gave up 7 bases, with 13 bases separating them. This CDR3 spans 13 amino acids. CDR3 sequence: CASSLGQRVEQYF. The CDR3 DNA reads TGCGCCAGCAGCTTAGGTCAAAGGGTGGAGCAGTACTTC.

Here the CDR3 reads CASSSHQDYGYTF. CDR3 nucleotides: TGTGCCAGCAGCTCTCACCAGGACTATGGCTACACCTTC. V gene TRBV11-1 combines with J gene TRBJ1-2, with D unresolved. The CDR3 runs 13 residues. Per germline, CDR1 SGHAT and CDR2 FQDESV (reference sequence). V lost 4 bases to trimming and J lost 3 bases, with 9 bases between them.

The V call is TRBV5-1, the J call TRBJ2-1; 7 bases are shared with TRBD2. Germline assignment: CDR1 SGHRS and CDR2 YFSETQ. The ends lost 4 bases at V and 5 bases at J; junction bases unmatched: 9. The CDR3 totals 15 residues. The CDR3 loop reads CASSGAGERHNEQFF. For the CDR3, the DNA is TGCGCCAGCAGCGGGGCGGGAGAGAGACACAATGAGCAGTTCTTC.

Only one count was recorded for this clone. The chain recombines TRBV9 with TRBJ2-1; 8 bases are shared with TRBD2. The V segment lost 3 bases and the J segment 2 bases; nucleotides outside the gene matches: 7. CDR1 and CDR2 (germline): SGDLS, YYNGEE. This CDR3 contains 16 residues. CDR3 in amino acids: CASSGGLTSAYNEQFF. The DNA of the CDR3 is TGTGCCAGCAGCGGTGGACTGACTAGCGCCTACAATGAGCAGTTCTTC.

J is TRBJ1-6 and V is TRBV5-1; the D is unclear. CDR1 SGHRS and CDR2 YFSETQ come from the germline V gene. The CDR3 totals 13 residues. V was pared by 5 bases and J by 7 bases, with 10 bases between. CDR3 DNA: TGCGCCAGCAGTCTGGGTACGAATTCACCCCTCCACTTT. Translated: CASSLGTNSPLHF.

The rearrangement joins TRBV4-1 to TRBJ2-2; D unclear. The CDR3 extends over 16 amino acids. Trimming took off 4 bases at V and 0 bases at J, with 12 bases between the two ends. Per the germline V gene, CDR1 is MGHRA and CDR2 is YSYEKL. The CDR3 DNA sequence: TGCGCCAGCAGCCTGTCTGTGATTACGAACACCGGGGAGCTGTTTTTT. Translating it yields CASSLSVITNTGELFF.

This chain links TRBV18 with TRBJ2-1; no firm D call. V lost 3 bases and J lost 7, with 13 bases in between. CDR3 length equals 14 residues. The germline V gene encodes CDR1 KGHSH and CDR2 LQKENI. The CDR3 here is CASSPFDPPNEQFF. CDR3 sequence (DNA): TGTGCCAGCTCACCTTTTGACCCCCCTAATGAGCAGTTCTTC.

The CDR3 sequence is CASSQSGNGGTEAFF. CDR3 in DNA: TGCGCCAGCAGTCAATCGGGGAATGGGGGGACTGAAGCTTTCTTT. The chain employs TRBV23-1 and TRBJ1-1; D may be TRBD1 (5 bases). TRBV23-1 is assigned to the ORF class and has an uncertain function. With 0 bases removed from V and 5 bases from J, the gap between germline ends came to 13 bases. The CDR3 runs 15 residues.

This clone showed up just once. The chain combines TRBV6-5 with TRBJ2-1; D is unclear. V gave up 2 bases and J gave up 2 bases, with 13 bases separating them. The CDR3 has 16 amino acids. CDR1 is MNHEY, CDR2 SVGAGI, per germline. CDR3 nucleotides: TGTGCCAGCAGTTACCTCAGAAACGGGCCCTACAATGAGCAGTTCTTC. It specifies CASSYLRNGPYNEQFF.

This clone was observed a few times. The J gene is TRBJ2-3, the V gene TRBV7-9, with D possibly called TRBD1 or TRBD2 (6 bases each). This CDR3 spans 14 amino acids. Germline CDR1 reads SEHNR; CDR2 reads FQNEAQ (reference sequence). Trimming took off 2 bases at V and 6 bases at J, with 12 bases between the two ends. The CDR3 DNA reads TGTGCCAGCAGCTTACGGGGGCGAGGGGATACGCAGTATTTT. Translation gives CASSLRGRGDTQYF.